The 13 T cell receptor beta chains presented below share a single source sample, sequenced in a study of shared clonotypes between healthy human individuals. CD8 cells regarded as naive lacked CD45RO, were positively chosen for CCR7, and omitted terminally differentiated effector memory CD45RA+ cells. Here immunoSEQ multiplex PCR was the method, and the copy in TCRdb shows in-frame clones only, minus some. Of about 2 million clones in the sample, approximately 95% were seen once. Sequenced input: naive CD8+ T cells sorted from blood. The receptors derive from a man aged 18 to 35 in good health.

This clone has just one count. CDR3 bases: TGTGCCAGCAGCTTGGGACTAGCGGGAGGAAGGGGTGAGCAGTTCTTC. This codes for CASSLGLAGGRGEQFF. The rearrangement joins TRBV5-6 to TRBJ2-1, with 13 bases that match TRBD2. Trimming at V came to 0 bases and at J to 9 bases, leaving 6 bases not matched to a gene. Germline CDR1 reads SGHDT; CDR2 reads YYEEEE. This CDR3 region has 16 residues.

This clone has a single count. The gene calls are TRBV5-6 and TRBJ2-5, with D unresolved. CDR3 size: 13 residues. V was shortened by 0 bases and J by 4 bases, with 7 bases between the two germline ends. Germline CDR1 reads SGHDT; CDR2 reads YYEEEE. In DNA form, the CDR3 reads TGTGCCAGCAGCTTGGACAGTCCAGAGACCCAGTACTTC. It specifies CASSLDSPETQYF.

The gene calls are TRBV27 and TRBJ2-3; D uncertain. The ends were cut back, 4 bases at V and 6 bases at J, with 8 bases in the middle. The length of the CDR3 is 12 residues. Looked up from germline, CDR1 is MNHEY and CDR2 is SMNVEV (reference sequence). CDR3 nucleotides: TGTGCCAGCAGTTCGGCATCCGATACGCAGTATTTT. Translated, it gives CASSSASDTQYF.

V gene TRBV4-1 combines with J gene TRBJ2-7; TRBD2 matches 8 bases. With 5 bases clipped from V and 0 bases from J, the junction kept 3 bases outside the gene matches. Germline V gives CDR1 MGHRA, CDR2 YSYEKL. The CDR3 covers 14 residues. In nucleotides, the CDR3 is TGCGCCAGCAGCGTCGGGACTAGCTCCTACGAGCAGTACTTC. As protein: CASSVGTSSYEQYF.

The chain uses TRBV2 and TRBJ1-5; D perhaps matches TRBD1 (5 bases). The CDR3 length is 15 residues. Germline CDR1 SNHLY, CDR2 FYNNEI. The V end was cut by 3 bases, the J end by 3 bases, with 12 bases between. Here the CDR3 reads CASSDPGLDNQPQHF. CDR3 bases: TGTGCCAGCAGTGATCCGGGGCTGGACAATCAGCCCCAGCATTTT.

The chain has TRBV7-9 and TRBJ1-6, with a weak D call TRBD1 (5 bases). This CDR3 contains 19 residues. Germline loops: CDR1 SEHNR, CDR2 FQNEAQ (reference sequence). Trimming left V 0 bases short and J 0 bases short, with 15 bases between. The CDR3 DNA follows: TGTGCCAGCAGCTTAGCAGGGGCCGGGGCGAGCTCCTATAATTCACCCCTCCACTTT. This encodes CASSLAGAGASSYNSPLHF. The full variable domain, in which reference TRBV7-9 and TRBJ1-6 provide the parts outside the CDR3, is DTGVSQNPRHKITKRGQNVTFRCDPISEHNRLYWYRQTLGQGPEFLTYFQNEAQLEKSRLLSDRFSAERPKGSFSTLEIQRTEQGDSAMYLCASSLAGAGASSYNSPLHFGNGTRLTVT.

The chain has TRBV7-9 and TRBJ1-4, with 7 nucleotides matching TRBD1. The CDR3 has 17 residues. Per the germline V gene, CDR1 is SEHNR and CDR2 is FQNEAQ (reference sequence). V lost 2 bases to trimming and J lost 5 bases; unmatched junction nucleotides: 11. In DNA form, the CDR3 reads TGTGCCAGCAGCTTAAATGAGAGACAGGGACCGAATGAAAAACTGTTTTTT. Residues: CASSLNERQGPNEKLFF.

V is TRBV7-2 and J is TRBJ2-7; 7 nucleotides line up with TRBD2. The junction had 6 bases not matched to a gene; V was cut back by 1 base and J by 3 bases. Per the germline V gene, CDR1 is SGHTA and CDR2 is FQGNSA. The CDR3 runs to 15 residues. The CDR3 nucleotides are TGTGCCAGCAGCTTAGAGCCTAGCGGTTACTACGAGCAGTACTTC. It codes for CASSLEPSGYYEQYF.

The rearrangement links TRBV7-2 to TRBJ2-4; tentatively, D is TRBD1 or TRBD2 (5 bases each). V was shortened by 5 bases and J by 1 base, with 21 bases between the two germline ends. CDR3 length: 18 amino acids. CDR1 and CDR2 from the germline V gene are SGHTA and FQGNSA. The CDR3 loop reads CASSVSNRGPAAKNIQYF. CDR3 sequence (DNA): TGTGCCAGCAGCGTTAGTAATCGGGGCCCGGCGGCCAAAAACATTCAGTACTTC.

The chain couples TRBV6-5 to TRBJ1-1, with D hard to call. V was pared by 8 bases and J by 5 bases, with 9 bases between. The V gene's germline CDR1 is MNHEY and CDR2 SVGAGI. This CDR3 region has 11 residues. CDR3 residues: CASPGRTEAFF. CDR3 bases: TGTGCCAGCCCCGGGAGGACTGAAGCTTTCTTT.

J is TRBJ2-1 and V is TRBV28; the match to TRBD2 covers 9 bases. CDR1 MDHEN and CDR2 SYDVKM come from the germline V gene. There are 16 residues in the CDR3. Losses at the gene ends were 2 bases for V and 7 bases for J; bases not matched to a gene: 9. This CDR3 reads CASSLVGAGGINEQFF. The CDR3 DNA reads TGTGCCAGCAGTTTAGTAGGAGCGGGGGGAATAAATGAGCAGTTCTTC.

This chain connects TRBV6-5 to TRBJ2-2, with D possibly being TRBD1 (6 bases). The CDR3 has 14 amino acids. V was trimmed by 1 base and J by 6 bases, leaving 9 bases between them. From germline, CDR1 is MNHEY and CDR2 SVGAGI. The CDR3 reads CASSYYRAPGELFF. DNA of the CDR3: TGTGCCAGCAGTTACTACAGGGCGCCCGGGGAGCTGTTTTTT.

The genes are TRBV18 and TRBJ2-6; possibly TRBD1 for D (6 bases). With 4 bases removed from V and 2 bases from J, the gap between germline ends came to 12 bases. The CDR3 has 16 residues. CDR1 is KGHSH and CDR2 is LQKENI in the germline V gene. CDR3 residues: CASSQSPGAGANVLTF. As DNA, the CDR3 is TGTGCCAGCTCACAAAGCCCAGGGGCTGGGGCCAACGTCCTGACTTTC. The full variable domain, in which reference TRBV18 and TRBJ2-6 provide the parts outside the CDR3, is NAGVMQNPRHLVRRRGQEARLRCSPMKGHSHVYWYRQLPEEGLKFMVYLQKENIIDESGMPKERFSAEFPKEGPSILRIQQVVRGDSAAYFCASSQSPGAGANVLTFGAGSRLTVL.